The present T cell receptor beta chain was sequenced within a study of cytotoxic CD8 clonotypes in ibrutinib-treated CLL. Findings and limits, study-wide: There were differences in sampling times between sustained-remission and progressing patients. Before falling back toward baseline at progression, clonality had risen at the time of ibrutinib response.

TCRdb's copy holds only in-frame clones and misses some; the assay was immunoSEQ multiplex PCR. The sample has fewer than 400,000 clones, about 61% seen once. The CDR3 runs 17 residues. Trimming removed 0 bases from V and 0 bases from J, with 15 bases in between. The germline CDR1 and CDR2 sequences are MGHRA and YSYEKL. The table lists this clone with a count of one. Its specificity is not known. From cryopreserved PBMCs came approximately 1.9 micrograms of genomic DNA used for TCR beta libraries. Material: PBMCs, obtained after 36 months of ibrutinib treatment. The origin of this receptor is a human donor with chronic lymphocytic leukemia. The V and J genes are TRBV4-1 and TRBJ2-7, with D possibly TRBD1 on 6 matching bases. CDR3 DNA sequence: TGCGCCAGCAGCCAAGAAATGGTAGGGACACACTCCTACGAGCAGTACTTC. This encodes CASSQEMVGTHSYEQYF.